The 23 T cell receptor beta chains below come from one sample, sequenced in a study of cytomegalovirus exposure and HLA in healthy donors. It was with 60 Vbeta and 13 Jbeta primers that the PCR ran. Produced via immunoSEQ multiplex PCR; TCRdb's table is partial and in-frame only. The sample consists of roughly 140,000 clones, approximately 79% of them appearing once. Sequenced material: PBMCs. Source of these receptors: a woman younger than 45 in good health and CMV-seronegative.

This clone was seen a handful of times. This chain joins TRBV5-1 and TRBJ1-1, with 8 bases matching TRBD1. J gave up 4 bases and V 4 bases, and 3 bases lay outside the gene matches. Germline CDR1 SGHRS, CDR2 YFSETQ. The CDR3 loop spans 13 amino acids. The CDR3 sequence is CASSLDRATEAFF. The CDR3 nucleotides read TGCGCCAGCAGCCTGGACAGGGCCACTGAAGCTTTCTTT.

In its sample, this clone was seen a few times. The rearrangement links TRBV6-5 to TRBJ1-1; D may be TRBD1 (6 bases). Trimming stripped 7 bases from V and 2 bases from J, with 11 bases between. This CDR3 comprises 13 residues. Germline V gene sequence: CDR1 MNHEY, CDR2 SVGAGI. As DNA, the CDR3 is TGTGCCAGCATAAAGACAGGAAACACTGAAGCTTTCTTT. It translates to CASIKTGNTEAFF.

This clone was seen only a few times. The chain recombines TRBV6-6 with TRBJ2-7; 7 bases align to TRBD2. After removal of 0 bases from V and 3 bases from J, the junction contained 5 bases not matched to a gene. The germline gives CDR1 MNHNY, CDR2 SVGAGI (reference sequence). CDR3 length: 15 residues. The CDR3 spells CASSYSRGKSYEQYF. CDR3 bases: TGTGCCAGCAGTTACTCGCGGGGGAAAAGCTACGAGCAGTACTTC.

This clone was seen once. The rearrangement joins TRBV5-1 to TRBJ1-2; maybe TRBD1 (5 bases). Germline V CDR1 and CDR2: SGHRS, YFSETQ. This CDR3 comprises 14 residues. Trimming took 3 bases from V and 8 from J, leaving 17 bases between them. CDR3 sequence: CASSSVEGREGYTF. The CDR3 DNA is TGCGCCAGCAGCTCCGTGGAGGGGCGGGAAGGCTACACCTTC.

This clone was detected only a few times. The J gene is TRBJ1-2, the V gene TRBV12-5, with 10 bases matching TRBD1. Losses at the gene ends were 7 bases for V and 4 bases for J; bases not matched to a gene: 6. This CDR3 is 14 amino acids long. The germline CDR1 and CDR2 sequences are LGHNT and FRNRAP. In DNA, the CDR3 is TGTGCTAGTGTCCCGACAGGGGGCAGCTATGGCTACACCTTC. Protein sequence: CASVPTGGSYGYTF.

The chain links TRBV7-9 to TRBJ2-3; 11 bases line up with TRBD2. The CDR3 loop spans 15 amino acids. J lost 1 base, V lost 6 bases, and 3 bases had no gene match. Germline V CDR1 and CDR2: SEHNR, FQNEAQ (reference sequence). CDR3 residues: CASSVGLAGTDTQYF. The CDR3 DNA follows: TGTGCCAGCAGTGTGGGACTAGCGGGCACAGATACGCAGTATTTT.

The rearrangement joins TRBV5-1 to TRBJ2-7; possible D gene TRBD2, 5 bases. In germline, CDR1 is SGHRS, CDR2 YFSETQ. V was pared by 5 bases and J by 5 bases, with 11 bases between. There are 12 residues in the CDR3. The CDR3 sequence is CASRRGLDEQYF. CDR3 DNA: TGCGCCAGCAGGCGAGGGCTCGACGAGCAGTACTTC.

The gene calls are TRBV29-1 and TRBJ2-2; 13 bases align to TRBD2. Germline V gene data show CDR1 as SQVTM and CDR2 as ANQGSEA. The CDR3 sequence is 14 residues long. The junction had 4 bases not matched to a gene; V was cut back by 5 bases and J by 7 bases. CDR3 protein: CSVRLAGGFGELFF. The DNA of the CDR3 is TGCAGCGTTAGACTAGCGGGGGGTTTCGGGGAGCTGTTTTTT.

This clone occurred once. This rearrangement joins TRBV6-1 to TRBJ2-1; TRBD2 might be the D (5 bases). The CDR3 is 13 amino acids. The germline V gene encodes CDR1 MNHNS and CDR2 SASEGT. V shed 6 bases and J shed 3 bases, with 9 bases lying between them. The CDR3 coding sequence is TGTGCCAGCAGACTCCGGGACTACAATGAGCAGTTCTTC. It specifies CASRLRDYNEQFF.

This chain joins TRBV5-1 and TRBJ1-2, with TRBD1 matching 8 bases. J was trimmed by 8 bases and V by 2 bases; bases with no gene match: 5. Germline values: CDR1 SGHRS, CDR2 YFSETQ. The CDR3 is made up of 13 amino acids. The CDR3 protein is CASSFTGGEGYTF. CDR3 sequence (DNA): TGCGCCAGCAGCTTCACAGGGGGTGAAGGCTACACCTTC.

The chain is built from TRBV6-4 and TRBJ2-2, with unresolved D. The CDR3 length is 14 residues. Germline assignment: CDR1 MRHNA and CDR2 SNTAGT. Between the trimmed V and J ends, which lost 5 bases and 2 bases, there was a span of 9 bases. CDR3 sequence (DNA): TGTGCCAGCAGTTTTTCCGTTAACACCGGGGAGCTGTTTTTT. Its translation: CASSFSVNTGELFF.

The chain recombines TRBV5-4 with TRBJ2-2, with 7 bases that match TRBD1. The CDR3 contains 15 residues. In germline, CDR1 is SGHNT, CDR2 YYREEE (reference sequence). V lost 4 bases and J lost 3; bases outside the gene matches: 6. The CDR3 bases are TGTGCCAGCAGCGTTAACAGGGGTTACACCGGGGAGCTGTTTTTT. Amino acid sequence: CASSVNRGYTGELFF.

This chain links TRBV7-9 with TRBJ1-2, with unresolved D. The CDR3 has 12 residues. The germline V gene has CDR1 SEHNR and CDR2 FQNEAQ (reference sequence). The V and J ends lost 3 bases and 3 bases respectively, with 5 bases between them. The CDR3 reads CASSFADYGYTF. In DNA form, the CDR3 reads TGTGCCAGCAGCTTCGCAGACTATGGCTACACCTTC.

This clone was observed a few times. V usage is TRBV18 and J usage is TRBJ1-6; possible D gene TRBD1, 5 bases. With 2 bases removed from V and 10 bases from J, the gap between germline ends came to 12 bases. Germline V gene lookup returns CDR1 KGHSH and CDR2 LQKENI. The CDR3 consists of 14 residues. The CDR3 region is CASSPSSKGSPLHF. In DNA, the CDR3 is TGTGCCAGCTCACCATCAAGTAAGGGGTCACCCCTCCACTTT. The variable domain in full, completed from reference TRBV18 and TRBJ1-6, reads NAGVMQNPRHLVRRRGQEARLRCSPMKGHSHVYWYRQLPEEGLKFMVYLQKENIIDESGMPKERFSAEFPKEGPSILRIQQVVRGDSAAYFCASSPSSKGSPLHFGNGTRLTVT.

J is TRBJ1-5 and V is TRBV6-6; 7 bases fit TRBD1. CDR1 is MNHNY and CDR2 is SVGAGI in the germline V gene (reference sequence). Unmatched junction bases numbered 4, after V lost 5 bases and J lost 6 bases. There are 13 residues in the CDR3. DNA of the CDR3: TGTGCCAGCAGTACGCCAGGGGGTCAGCCCCAGCATTTT. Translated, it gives CASSTPGGQPQHF.

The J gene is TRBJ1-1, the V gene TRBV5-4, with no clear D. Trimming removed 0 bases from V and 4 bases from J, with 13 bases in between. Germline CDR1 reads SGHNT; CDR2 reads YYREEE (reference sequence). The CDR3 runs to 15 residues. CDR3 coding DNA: TGTGCCAGCAGCTTGGTTGCCGGGTCGGGCACTGAAGCTTTCTTT. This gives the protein CASSLVAGSGTEAFF.

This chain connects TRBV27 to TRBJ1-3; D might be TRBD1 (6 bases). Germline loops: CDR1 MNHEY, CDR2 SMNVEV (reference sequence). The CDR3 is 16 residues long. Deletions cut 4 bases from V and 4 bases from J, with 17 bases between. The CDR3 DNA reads TGTGCCAGCAGTTCTAGGGGGGGAGCTTCGGGAAACACCATATATTTT. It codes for CASSSRGGASGNTIYF.

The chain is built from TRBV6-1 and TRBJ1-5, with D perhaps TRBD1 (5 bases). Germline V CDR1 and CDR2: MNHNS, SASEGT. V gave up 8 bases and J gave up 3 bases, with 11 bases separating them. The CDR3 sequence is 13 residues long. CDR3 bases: TGTGCCAGCGGGGGGACTTCCAATCAGCCCCAGCATTTT. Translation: CASGGTSNQPQHF.

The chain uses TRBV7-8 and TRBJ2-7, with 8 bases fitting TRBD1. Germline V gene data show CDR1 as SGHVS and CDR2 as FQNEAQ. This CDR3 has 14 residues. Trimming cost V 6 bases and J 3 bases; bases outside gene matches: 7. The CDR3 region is CASRPRTGSYEQYF. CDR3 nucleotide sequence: TGTGCCAGCAGACCAAGGACAGGGAGCTACGAGCAGTACTTC.

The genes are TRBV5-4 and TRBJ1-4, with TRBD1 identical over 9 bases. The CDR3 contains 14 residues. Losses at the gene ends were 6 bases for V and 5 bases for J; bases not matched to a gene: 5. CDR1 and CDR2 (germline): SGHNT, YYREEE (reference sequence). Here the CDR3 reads CASTRDRENEKLFF. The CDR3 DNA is TGTGCCAGCACCCGGGACAGGGAGAATGAAAAACTGTTTTTT.

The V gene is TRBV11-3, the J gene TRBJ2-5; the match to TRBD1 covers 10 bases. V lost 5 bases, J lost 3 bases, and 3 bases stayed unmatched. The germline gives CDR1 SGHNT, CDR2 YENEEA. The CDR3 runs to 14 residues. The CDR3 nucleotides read TGTGCCAGCAGCCCGGGGACAGGGGAAGAGACCCAGTACTTC. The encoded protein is CASSPGTGEETQYF.

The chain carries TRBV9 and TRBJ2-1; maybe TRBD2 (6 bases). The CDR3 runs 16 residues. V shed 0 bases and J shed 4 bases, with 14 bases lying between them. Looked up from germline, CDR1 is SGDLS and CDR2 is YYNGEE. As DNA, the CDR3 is TGTGCCAGCAGCGTAGGACTAGGCGGGATATACAATGAGCAGTTCTTC. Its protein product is CASSVGLGGIYNEQFF.

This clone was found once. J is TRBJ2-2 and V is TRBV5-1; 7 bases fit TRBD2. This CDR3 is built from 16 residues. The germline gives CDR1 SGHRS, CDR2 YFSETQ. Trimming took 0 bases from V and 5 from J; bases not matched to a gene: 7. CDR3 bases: TGCGCCAGCAGCTTGGATGGGGGGGTATGGACCGGGGAGCTGTTTTTT. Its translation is CASSLDGGVWTGELFF.